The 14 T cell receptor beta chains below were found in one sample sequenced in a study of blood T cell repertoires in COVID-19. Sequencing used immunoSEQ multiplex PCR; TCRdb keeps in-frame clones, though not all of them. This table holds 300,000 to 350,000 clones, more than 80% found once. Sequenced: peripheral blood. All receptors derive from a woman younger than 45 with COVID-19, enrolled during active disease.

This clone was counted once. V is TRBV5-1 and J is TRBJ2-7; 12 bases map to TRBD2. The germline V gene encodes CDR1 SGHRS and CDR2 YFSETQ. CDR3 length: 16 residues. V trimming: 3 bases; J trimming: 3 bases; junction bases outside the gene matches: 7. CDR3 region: CASSSGLAGRSYEQYF. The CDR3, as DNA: TGCGCCAGCAGCTCGGGACTAGCGGGCCGTAGCTACGAGCAGTACTTC. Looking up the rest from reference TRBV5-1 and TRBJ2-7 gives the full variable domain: KAGVTQTPRYLIKTRGQQVTLSCSPISGHRSVSWYQQTPGQGLQFLFEYFSETQRNKGNFPGRFSGRQFSNSRSEMNVSTLELGDSALYLCASSSGLAGRSYEQYFGPGTRLTVT.

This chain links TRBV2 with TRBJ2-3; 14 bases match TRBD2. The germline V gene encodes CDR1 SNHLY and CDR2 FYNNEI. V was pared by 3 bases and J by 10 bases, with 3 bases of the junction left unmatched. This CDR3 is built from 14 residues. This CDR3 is CASSEGLAGAPQYF. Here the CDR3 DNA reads TGTGCCAGCAGTGAGGGACTAGCGGGAGCCCCGCAGTATTTT.

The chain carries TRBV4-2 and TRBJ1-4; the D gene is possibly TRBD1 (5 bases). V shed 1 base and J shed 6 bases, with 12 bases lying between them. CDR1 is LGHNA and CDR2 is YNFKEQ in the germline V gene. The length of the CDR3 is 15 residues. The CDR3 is CASSQARDAYEKLFF. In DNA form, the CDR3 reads TGTGCCAGCAGCCAAGCGCGGGACGCATATGAAAAACTGTTTTTT.

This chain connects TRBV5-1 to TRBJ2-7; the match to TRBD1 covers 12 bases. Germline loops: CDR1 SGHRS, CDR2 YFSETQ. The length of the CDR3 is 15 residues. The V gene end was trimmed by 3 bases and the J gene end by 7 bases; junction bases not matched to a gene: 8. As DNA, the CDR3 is TGCGCCAGCAGCTCGTTAGGGACAGGGGGCGGTGAGCAGTACTTC. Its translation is CASSSLGTGGGEQYF.

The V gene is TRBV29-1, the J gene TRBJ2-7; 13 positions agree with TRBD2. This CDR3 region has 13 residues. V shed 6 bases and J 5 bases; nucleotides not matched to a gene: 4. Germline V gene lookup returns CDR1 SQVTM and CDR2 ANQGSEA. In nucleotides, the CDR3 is TGCAGCGTAGGACTAGCGGGAGCCCACGAGCAGTACTTC. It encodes CSVGLAGAHEQYF.

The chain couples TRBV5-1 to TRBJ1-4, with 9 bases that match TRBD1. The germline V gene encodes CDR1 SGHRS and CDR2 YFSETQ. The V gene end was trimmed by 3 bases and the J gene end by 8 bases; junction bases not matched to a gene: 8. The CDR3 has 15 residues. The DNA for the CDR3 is TGCGCCAGCAGCTCCGGCGGGACAGGGCGAGAAAAACTGTTTTTT. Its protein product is CASSSGGTGREKLFF. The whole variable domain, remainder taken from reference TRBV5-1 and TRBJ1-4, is KAGVTQTPRYLIKTRGQQVTLSCSPISGHRSVSWYQQTPGQGLQFLFEYFSETQRNKGNFPGRFSGRQFSNSRSEMNVSTLELGDSALYLCASSSGGTGREKLFFGSGTQLSVL.

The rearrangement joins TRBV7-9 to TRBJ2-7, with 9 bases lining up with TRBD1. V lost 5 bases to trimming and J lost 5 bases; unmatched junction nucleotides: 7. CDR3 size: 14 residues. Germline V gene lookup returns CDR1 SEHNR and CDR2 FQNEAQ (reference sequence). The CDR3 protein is CASSLTGGIHEQYF. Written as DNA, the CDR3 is TGTGCCAGCAGCCTGACAGGGGGTATCCACGAGCAGTACTTC.

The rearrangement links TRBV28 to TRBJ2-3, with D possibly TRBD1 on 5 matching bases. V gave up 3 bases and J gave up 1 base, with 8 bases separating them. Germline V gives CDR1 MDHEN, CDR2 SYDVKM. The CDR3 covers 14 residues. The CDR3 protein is CASSFARGTDTQYF. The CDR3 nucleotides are TGTGCCAGCAGTTTCGCCAGGGGCACAGATACGCAGTATTTT.

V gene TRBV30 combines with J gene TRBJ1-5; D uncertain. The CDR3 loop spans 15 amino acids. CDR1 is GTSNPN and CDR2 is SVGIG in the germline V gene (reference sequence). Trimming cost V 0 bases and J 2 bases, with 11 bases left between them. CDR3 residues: CAWSVTFGGNQPQHF. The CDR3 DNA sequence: TGTGCCTGGAGTGTAACGTTCGGGGGCAATCAGCCCCAGCATTTT.

The CDR3 here is CASSYGQAGRGTEAFF. CDR3 in DNA: TGTGCCAGCAGTTACGGGCAGGCAGGGCGGGGGACTGAAGCTTTCTTT. The rearrangement joins TRBV6-2 or TRBV6-3 to TRBJ1-1; TRBD1 is a possible D gene (5 bases). CDR1 and CDR2 from the germline V gene are MNHEY and SVGEGT. The CDR3 sequence is 16 residues long. Trimming took 2 bases from V and 5 from J, leaving 18 bases between them.

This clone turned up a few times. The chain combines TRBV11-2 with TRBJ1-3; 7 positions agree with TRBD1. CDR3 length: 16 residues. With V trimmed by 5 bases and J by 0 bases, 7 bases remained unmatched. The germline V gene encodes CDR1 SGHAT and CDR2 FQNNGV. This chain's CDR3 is CASSVNRGSSGNTIYF. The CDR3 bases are TGTGCCAGCAGCGTAAACAGGGGAAGCTCTGGAAACACCATATATTTT. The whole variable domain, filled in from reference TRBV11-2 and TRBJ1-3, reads EAGVAQSPRYKIIEKRQSVAFWCNPISGHATLYWYQQILGQGPKLLIQFQNNGVVDDSQLPKDRFSAERLKGVDSTLKIQPAKLEDSAVYLCASSVNRGSSGNTIYFGEGSWLTVV.

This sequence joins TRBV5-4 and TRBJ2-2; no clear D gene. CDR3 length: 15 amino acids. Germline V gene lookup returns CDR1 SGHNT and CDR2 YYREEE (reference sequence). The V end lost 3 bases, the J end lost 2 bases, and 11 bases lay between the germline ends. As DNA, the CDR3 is TGTGCCAGCAGCTCGGGTGCGGTTAACACCGGGGAGCTGTTTTTT. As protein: CASSSGAVNTGELFF.

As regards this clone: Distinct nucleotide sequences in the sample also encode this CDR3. The CDR3 loop is CAWRGGAGGYNEQFF. CDR3 sequence (DNA): TGTGCCTGGAGGGGGGGGGCGGGAGGTTACAATGAGCAGTTCTTC. The chain is built from TRBV30 and TRBJ2-1, with 8 bases lining up with TRBD2. CDR1 GTSNPN and CDR2 SVGIG come from the germline V gene (reference sequence). CDR3 length: 15 amino acids. The ends lost 3 bases at V and 4 bases at J; junction bases unmatched: 8.

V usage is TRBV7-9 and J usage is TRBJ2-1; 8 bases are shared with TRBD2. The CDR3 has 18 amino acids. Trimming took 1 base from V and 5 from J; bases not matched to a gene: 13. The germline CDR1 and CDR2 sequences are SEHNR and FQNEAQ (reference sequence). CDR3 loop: CASSLGPRGRAGDNEQFF. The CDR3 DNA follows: TGTGCCAGCAGCTTAGGGCCCCGGGGTCGAGCGGGAGACAATGAGCAGTTCTTC.